Listed here is a single TCR beta chain. This entry is derived from a study of blood T cell repertoires in COVID-19. As for the study in general: Both acute and convalescent COVID-19 samples were obtained from the United States, Italy and Spain. Sample material is recorded as cDNA or gDNA derived from T cells, B-cell-depleted T cells, or PBMCs.

Germline CDR1 MGHRA, CDR2 YSYEKL. V dropped 0 bases and J dropped 4 bases, with 12 bases sitting between them. The CDR3 spans 15 residues. Per the authors' pipeline: For nucleated cells, counts were estimated from reference gene primer amplification. Only in-frame clones appear in the TCRdb table, and some are missing; sequencing was by immunoSEQ multiplex PCR. The V and J calls and the clone size are those of that table, but D and trimming were determined from the DNA. This table has about 220,000 clones, over 75% appearing once. Material: peripheral blood. The rearrangement uses TRBV4-1 and TRBJ1-1; D not certain. The TCR comes from a man in his forties with active or convalescent COVID-19. For the CDR3, the DNA is TGCGCCAGCAGCCAAGATAACGTACGGGGCACTGAAGCTTTCTTT. It codes for CASSQDNVRGTEAFF.